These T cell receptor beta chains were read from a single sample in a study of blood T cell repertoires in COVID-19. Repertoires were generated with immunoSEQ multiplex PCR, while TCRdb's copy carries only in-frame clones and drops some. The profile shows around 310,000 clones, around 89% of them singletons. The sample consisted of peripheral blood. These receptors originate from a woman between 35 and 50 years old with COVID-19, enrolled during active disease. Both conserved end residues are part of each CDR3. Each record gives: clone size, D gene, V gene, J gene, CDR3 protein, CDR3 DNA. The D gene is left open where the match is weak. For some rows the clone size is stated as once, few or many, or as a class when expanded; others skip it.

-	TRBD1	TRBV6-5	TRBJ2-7	CASWAIRGQYYEQYF	TGTGCCAGCTGGGCGATAAGGGGACAGTATTACGAGCAGTACTTC
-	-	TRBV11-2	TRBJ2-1	CASSPKAGISYNEQFF	TGTGCCAGCAGCCCAAAAGCGGGCATCTCCTACAATGAGCAGTTCTTC
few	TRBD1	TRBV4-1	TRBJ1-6	CASSRTGGGSPLHF	TGCGCCAGCAGCCGAACAGGGGGCGGATCACCCCTCCACTTT
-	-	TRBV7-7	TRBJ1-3	CASSSSSGNTIYF	TGTGCTAGCAGCTCGAGCTCTGGAAACACCATATATTTT
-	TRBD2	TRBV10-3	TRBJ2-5	CAITDGTSGSETQYF	TGTGCCATCACAGATGGGACTAGCGGGAGTGAGACCCAGTACTTC
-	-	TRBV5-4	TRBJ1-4	CASSFWTNGVGEKLFF	TGTGCCAGCAGCTTTTGGACGAACGGGGTTGGTGAAAAACTGTTTTTT
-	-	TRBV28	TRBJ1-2	CASSRSYGYTF	TGTGCCAGCAGTCGGTCCTATGGCTACACCTTC
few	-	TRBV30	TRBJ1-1	CAWSPRGWVDTEAFF	TGTGCCTGGAGTCCCCGAGGGTGGGTGGACACTGAAGCTTTCTTT
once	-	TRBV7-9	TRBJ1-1	CAARYLNTEAFF	TGTGCCGCTCGTTACTTGAACACTGAAGCTTTCTTT
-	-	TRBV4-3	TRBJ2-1	CASSQRWGPNEQFF	TGCGCCAGCAGCCAAAGGTGGGGGCCAAATGAGCAGTTCTTC
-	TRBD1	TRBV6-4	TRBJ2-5	CASSEGQGGQETQYF	TGTGCCAGCAGTGAAGGACAGGGGGGACAAGAGACCCAGTACTTC
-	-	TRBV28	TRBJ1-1	CASSFQGAVDTEAFF	TGTGCCAGCAGTTTCCAAGGTGCGGTCGACACTGAAGCTTTCTTT
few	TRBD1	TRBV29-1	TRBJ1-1	CSAWTGANTEAFF	TGCAGCGCCTGGACAGGGGCGAACACTGAAGCTTTCTTT
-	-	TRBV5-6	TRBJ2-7	CASSYTSGEQYF	TGTGCCAGCAGCTATACCTCGGGGGAGCAGTACTTC
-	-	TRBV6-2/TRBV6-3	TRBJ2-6	CASSPTEGANVLTF	TGTGCCAGCAGTCCCACAGAAGGGGCCAACGTCCTGACTTTC
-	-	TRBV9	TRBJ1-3	CASSADSFGNTIYF	TGTGCCAGCAGCGCTGATAGTTTTGGAAACACCATATATTTT
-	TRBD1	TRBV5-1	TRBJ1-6	CASSSEGQNNSPLHF	TGCGCCAGCAGCTCAGAGGGACAGAATAATTCACCCCTCCACTTT
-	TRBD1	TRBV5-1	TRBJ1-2	CASSLASSPRDRDYGYTF	TGCGCCAGCAGCTTGGCCAGTTCTCCTCGGGACAGAGACTATGGCTACACCTTC
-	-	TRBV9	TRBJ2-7	CASSVVGGSYEQYF	TGTGCCAGCAGCGTAGTAGGGGGCTCCTACGAGCAGTACTTC
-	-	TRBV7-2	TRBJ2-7	CASSLAFSSYEQYF	TGTGCCAGCAGCTTAGCGTTTAGCTCCTACGAGCAGTACTTC
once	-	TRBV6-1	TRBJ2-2	CASSERVVNGELFF	TGTGCCAGCAGTGAACGGGTGGTTAACGGGGAGCTGTTTTTT
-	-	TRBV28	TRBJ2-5	CASSLSPPGRMETQYF	TGTGCCAGCAGTTTATCCCCCCCAGGGCGCATGGAGACCCAGTACTTC
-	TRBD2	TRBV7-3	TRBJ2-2	CASSAQLAGGLTGELFF	TGTGCCAGCAGCGCCCAACTAGCGGGAGGGCTCACCGGGGAGCTGTTTTTT
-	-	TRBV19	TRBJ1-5	CASSIGSGGVHQPQHF	TGTGCCAGTAGTATAGGTTCCGGGGGTGTCCATCAGCCCCAGCATTTT
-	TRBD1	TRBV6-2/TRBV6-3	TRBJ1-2	CASSQGDLYGYTF	TGTGCCAGCAGCCAGGGGGACCTCTATGGCTACACCTTC
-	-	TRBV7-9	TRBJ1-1	CASSLGWQGAFF	TGTGCCAGCAGCTTAGGTTGGCAGGGAGCTTTCTTT
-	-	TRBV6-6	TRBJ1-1	CASSYRPGSNTEAFF	TGTGCCAGCAGTTACCGTCCAGGTTCGAACACTGAAGCTTTCTTT
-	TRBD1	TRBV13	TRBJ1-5	CASSSRTGTGNQPQHF	TGTGCCAGCAGCTCTCGGACAGGGACGGGCAATCAGCCCCAGCATTTT
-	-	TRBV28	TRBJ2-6	CASSLAGVGLISGANVLTF	TGTGCCAGCAGTTTAGCAGGGGTGGGGTTAATCTCTGGGGCCAACGTCCTGACTTTC
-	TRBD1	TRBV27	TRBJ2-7	CASSLGHSGGYEQYF	TGTGCCAGCAGTTTGGGCCACTCAGGGGGTTACGAGCAGTACTTC
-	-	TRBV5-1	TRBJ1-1	CASSLDRLNTEAFF	TGCGCCAGCAGCTTAGACAGGTTGAACACTGAAGCTTTCTTT
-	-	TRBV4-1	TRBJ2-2	CASRLTSLGTGELFF	TGCGCCAGCAGGCTTACTAGCTTAGGGACCGGGGAGCTGTTTTTT
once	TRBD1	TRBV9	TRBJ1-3	CASSVATGGLGNTIYF	TGTGCCAGCAGCGTAGCTACAGGGGGCTTAGGAAACACCATATATTTT
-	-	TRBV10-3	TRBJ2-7	CAITEALSSYEQYF	TGTGCCATCACCGAGGCGTTGAGCTCCTACGAGCAGTACTTC
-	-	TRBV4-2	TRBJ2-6	CASSQGPLSGANVLTF	TGTGCCAGCAGCCAAGGTCCTCTCTCTGGGGCCAACGTCCTGACTTTC
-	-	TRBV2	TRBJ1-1	CASTPERGRTTEAFF	TGTGCCAGCACTCCGGAGAGGGGGAGAACCACTGAAGCTTTCTTT
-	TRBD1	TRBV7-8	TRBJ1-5	CASSSTSTGLGNQPQHF	TGTGCCAGCAGCTCTACCTCGACAGGGTTAGGCAATCAGCCCCAGCATTTT
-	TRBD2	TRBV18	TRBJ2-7	CASSRIGTTVSVEQYF	TGTGCCAGCTCACGGATTGGGACTACCGTTTCCGTGGAGCAGTACTTC
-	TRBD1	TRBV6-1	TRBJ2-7	CASSEYGQGYEQYF	TGTGCCAGCAGTGAATACGGACAGGGCTACGAGCAGTACTTC
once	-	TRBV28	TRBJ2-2	CASSLLTGELFF	TGTGCCAGCAGTTTACTTACCGGGGAGCTGTTTTTT
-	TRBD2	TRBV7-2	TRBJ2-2	CASSLARLAGAGELFF	TGTGCCAGCAGCTTAGCGAGACTAGCGGGAGCCGGGGAGCTGTTTTTT
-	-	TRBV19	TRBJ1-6	CASSPAGDSPLHF	TGTGCCAGTAGTCCCGCGGGGGACTCACCCCTCCACTTT
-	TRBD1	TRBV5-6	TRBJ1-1	CASSLGTGGAEAFF	TGTGCCAGCAGCTTGGGGACAGGGGGTGCTGAAGCTTTCTTT
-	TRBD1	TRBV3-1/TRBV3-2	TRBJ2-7	CASSRDRESIEQYF	TGTGCCAGCAGTAGGGACAGGGAATCGATCGAGCAGTACTTC
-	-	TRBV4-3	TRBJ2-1	CASSQGPGDNEQFF	TGCGCCAGCAGCCAGGGACCGGGGGACAATGAGCAGTTCTTC
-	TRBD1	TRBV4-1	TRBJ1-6	CASSQVRGNSPLHF	TGCGCCAGCAGCCAAGTCAGGGGGAATTCACCCCTCCACTTT
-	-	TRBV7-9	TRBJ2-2	CASSPLGAGELFF	TGTGCCAGCAGTCCCCTTGGAGCCGGGGAGCTGTTTTTT
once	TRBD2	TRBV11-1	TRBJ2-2	CASSLLAGVVGELFF	TGTGCCAGCAGCTTACTGGCGGGAGTGGTCGGGGAGCTGTTTTTT
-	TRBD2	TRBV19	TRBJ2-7	CASSRGLAGAQGEQYF	TGTGCCAGTAGTAGGGGACTAGCGGGAGCACAGGGAGAGCAGTACTTC
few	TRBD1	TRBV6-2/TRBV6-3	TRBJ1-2	CASSSRTGRSLDYGYTF	TGTGCCAGCAGTTCCCGGACAGGAAGAAGTCTAGACTATGGCTACACCTTC
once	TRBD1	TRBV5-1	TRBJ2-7	CASSSRQGAGEQYF	TGCGCCAGCAGCTCCCGACAGGGGGCGGGAGAGCAGTACTTC
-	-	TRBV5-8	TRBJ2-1	CASSLGALVPNEQFF	TGTGCCAGCAGCTTAGGGGCCTTAGTCCCCAATGAGCAGTTCTTC